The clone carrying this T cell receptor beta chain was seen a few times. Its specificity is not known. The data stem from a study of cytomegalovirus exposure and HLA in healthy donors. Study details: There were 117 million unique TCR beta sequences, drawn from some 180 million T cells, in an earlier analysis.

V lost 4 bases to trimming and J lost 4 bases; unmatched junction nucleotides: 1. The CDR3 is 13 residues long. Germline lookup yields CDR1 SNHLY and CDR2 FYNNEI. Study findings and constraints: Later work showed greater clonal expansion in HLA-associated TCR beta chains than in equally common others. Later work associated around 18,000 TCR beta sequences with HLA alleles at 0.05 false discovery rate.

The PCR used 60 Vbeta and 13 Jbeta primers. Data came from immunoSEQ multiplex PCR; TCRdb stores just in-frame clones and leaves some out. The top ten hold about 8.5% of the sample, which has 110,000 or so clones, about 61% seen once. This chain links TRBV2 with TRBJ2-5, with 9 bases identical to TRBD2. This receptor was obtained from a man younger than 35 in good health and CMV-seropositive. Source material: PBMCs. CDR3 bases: TGTGCCAGCAGTGGACTAGCGGTAGAGACCCAGTACTTC. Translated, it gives CASSGLAVETQYF.